Described below is a single T cell receptor beta chain sequence and its context. Its target is not known. These data come from a study of OX40 agonist ivuxolimab in advanced cancers. Study background: As their treatment, patients were administered ivuxolimab, an agonistic anti-OX40 (CD134) antibody. General observations from the study: The average count of expanded clones was higher among CD8+ T cells than among CD4+.

Germline CDR1 reads LNHDA; CDR2 reads SQIVND (reference sequence). Trimming cost V 2 bases and J 6 bases, with 13 bases left between them. The CDR3 extends over 15 amino acids. The repertoire was sequenced with immunoSEQ multiplex PCR; TCRdb's copy has only in-frame clones and lacks some. The sample consists of approximately 72,000 clones, around nine tenths of them appearing once. Samples of blood were obtained at baseline, on cycle 4 day 1, and on cycle 7 day 1. The V and J genes are TRBV19 and TRBJ1-4, with a weak D call TRBD1 (5 bases). Sequences were derived from CD4+ or CD8+ T cells sorted from blood, sampled in a trial of the OX40 agonist ivuxolimab. The sequence derives from an adult with an advanced solid tumor such as melanoma, head and neck, liver or kidney cancer. For the CDR3, the DNA is TGTGCCAGTAGTATATGGGGGAGATCTGATGAAAAACTGTTTTTT. This translates into CASSIWGRSDEKLFF.